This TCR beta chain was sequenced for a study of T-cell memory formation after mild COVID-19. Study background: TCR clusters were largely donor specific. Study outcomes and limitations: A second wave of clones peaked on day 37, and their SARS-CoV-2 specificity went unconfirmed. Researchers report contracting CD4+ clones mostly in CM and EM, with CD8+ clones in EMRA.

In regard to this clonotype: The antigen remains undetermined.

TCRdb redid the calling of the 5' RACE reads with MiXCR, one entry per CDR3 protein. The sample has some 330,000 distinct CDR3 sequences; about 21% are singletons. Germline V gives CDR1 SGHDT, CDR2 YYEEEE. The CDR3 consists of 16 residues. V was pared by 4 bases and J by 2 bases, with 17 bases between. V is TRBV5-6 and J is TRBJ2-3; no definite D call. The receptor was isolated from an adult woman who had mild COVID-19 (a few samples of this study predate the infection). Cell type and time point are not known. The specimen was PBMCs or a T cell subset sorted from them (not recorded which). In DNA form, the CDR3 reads TGTGCCAGCAGCCGTAAAAATATGAAAATCACAGATACGCAGTATTTT. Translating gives CASSRKNMKITDTQYF.